These 10 T cell receptor beta chains were all obtained from the same sample, sequenced in a study of T cell repertoires in cytomegalovirus infection. In TCRdb, the reads were re-called with MiXCR into one record per CDR3 protein. The sample shows 400,000 or so distinct CDR3 sequences, approximately 33% of them seen only once. What was sequenced was PBMCs. These receptors originate from a human donor in good health (CMV status not recorded). Some clones in this sample may be carry-over from other donors' samples.

In this sample, this clonotype turned up a few times. The chain recombines TRBV5-4 with TRBJ2-5; D not certain. From germline, CDR1 is SGHNT and CDR2 YYREEE (reference sequence). The CDR3 runs to 14 residues. V was shortened by 4 bases and J by 2 bases, with 12 bases between the two germline ends. For the CDR3, the DNA is TGTGCCAGCAGCCCCGCTGGCCTTCAAGAGACCCAGTACTTC. Its translation: CASSPAGLQETQYF.

This clonotype was counted a few times. The chain employs TRBV6-6 and TRBJ1-2; D is undetermined. V lost 2 bases and J 7 bases, leaving 11 bases between the germline ends. Germline V CDR1 and CDR2: MNHNY, SVGAGI (reference sequence). This CDR3 contains 13 residues. The chain's CDR3 is CASSYAETSGYTF. The CDR3 nucleotides are TGTGCCAGCAGTTACGCAGAAACATCTGGCTACACCTTC.

The genes are TRBV5-1 and TRBJ2-1; D is ambiguous. The CDR3 totals 15 residues. CDR1 and CDR2 from the germline V gene are SGHRS and YFSETQ. The ends were cut back, 0 bases at V and 1 base at J, with 8 bases in the middle. The CDR3 DNA reads TGCGCCAGCAGCTTGGTTTCCCCGTCCTACAATGAGCAGTTCTTC. It yields the protein CASSLVSPSYNEQFF.

There are many counts of this clonotype. The chain uses TRBV12-3 or TRBV12-4 and TRBJ1-4, with D possibly matching TRBD1 (6 bases). The CDR3 spans 14 residues. V was cut by 6 bases and J by 4 bases, with 12 bases left in between. The CDR3 here is CASRKQGGNEKLFF. CDR3 nucleotides: TGTGCCAGCAGGAAACAGGGTGGTAATGAAAAACTGTTTTTT.

V and J are TRBV25-1 and TRBJ1-6; D is possibly TRBD1 (6 bases). The CDR3 has 16 amino acids. Germline lookup yields CDR1 MGHDK and CDR2 SYGVNS. Between the trimmed V and J ends, which lost 3 bases and 10 bases, there was a span of 19 bases. CDR3 bases: TGTGCCAGCAGTGATCCCCGGGTGGGGGCTTCGTCACCCCTCCACTTT. Amino acids: CASSDPRVGASSPLHF. Complete variable domain (other parts from reference TRBV25-1 and TRBJ1-6): EADIYQTPRYLVIGTGKKITLECSQTMGHDKMYWYQQDPGMELHLIHYSYGVNSTEKGDLSSESTVSRIRTEHFPLTLESARPSHTSQYLCASSDPRVGASSPLHFGNGTRLTVT.

This sequence joins TRBV7-9 and TRBJ1-1; 7 bases are a match to TRBD1. V dropped 3 bases and J dropped 3; count of bases not matched to a gene: 7. CDR1 is SEHNR and CDR2 is FQNEAQ in the germline V gene (reference sequence). This CDR3 comprises 15 residues. CDR3 coding DNA: TGTGCCAGCAGCTTGTCACAGGGGTCGGACACTGAAGCTTTCTTT. Protein sequence: CASSLSQGSDTEAFF.

The V and J genes are TRBV4-1 and TRBJ2-7, with D maybe TRBD2 (6 bases). Germline CDR1 and CDR2: MGHRA and YSYEKL. There are 15 residues in the CDR3. The germline V and J ends were trimmed by 0 bases and 3 bases, with 12 bases remaining between them. The CDR3 DNA reads as TGCGCCAGCAGCCAAGACCGGGAGAGACACTACGAGCAGTACTTC. This codes for CASSQDRERHYEQYF.

This clonotype appeared a few times. The chain combines TRBV6-1 with TRBJ1-3; D unclear. This CDR3 comprises 15 residues. Germline V gene lookup returns CDR1 MNHNS and CDR2 SASEGT. The V end lost 7 bases, the J end lost 1 base, and 14 bases lay between the germline ends. The CDR3 sequence: CASTQNGGSGNTIYF. CDR3 nucleotide sequence: TGTGCCAGCACCCAGAATGGCGGATCTGGAAACACCATATATTTT.

Notes on this clonotype: An end of the junction does not agree with germline; a read error may underlie this. The gene calls are TRBV7-6 and TRBJ2-6; TRBD2 aligns across 8 bases. CDR3 size: 15 residues. Germline CDR1 and CDR2: SGHVS and FNYEAQ. In DNA, the CDR3 is TGTGCCAGCAGCTTAGGGTCGGGAGGGGCCAACGTCCTGCCTTTC. It encodes CASSLGSGGANVLPF. Based on the CDR3 plus reference TRBV7-6 and TRBJ2-6, the full variable domain is GAGVSQSPRYKVTKRGQDVALRCDPISGHVSLYWYRQALGQGPEFLTYFNYEAQQDKSGLPNDRFSAERPEGSISTLTIQRTEQRDSAMYRCASSLGSGGANVLPFGAGSRLTVL.

This clonotype was picked up many times. The chain carries TRBV7-2 and TRBJ1-2, with D possibly being TRBD1 (5 bases). Germline CDR1 reads SGHTA; CDR2 reads FQGNSA. Trimming cost V 4 bases and J 8 bases, with 17 bases left between them. CDR3 size: 14 residues. CDR3 in DNA: TGTGCCAGCAGCTCAAGACACGGGACTCCCGGCTACACCTTC. Encoded protein: CASSSRHGTPGYTF. Filled out from reference TRBV7-2 and TRBJ1-2, the complete variable domain reads GAGVSQSPSNKVTEKGKDVELRCDPISGHTALYWYRQSLGQGLEFLIYFQGNSAPDKSGLPSDRFSAERTGGSVSTLTIQRTQQEDSAVYLCASSSRHGTPGYTFGSGTRLTVV.